This is a list of T cell receptor beta chains from one sample in a study of blood T cell repertoires in COVID-19. Method: immunoSEQ multiplex PCR; TCRdb's copy keeps in-frame clones and lacks some. This sample has around 250,000 clones; about 81% occur once, and the top ten carry over 4%. The sequenced sample was PBMCs or T cells enriched from blood (not recorded which). The receptors derive from a man aged 25-40 years with acute COVID-19. Both conserved end residues are part of each CDR3. Each record gives: J gene, V gene, clone size, D gene, CDR3 protein. The D gene is left open where the match is weak. Clone size is shown for a subset of rows, as once, few, many or a class of expanded clone.

>TRBJ1-1|TRBV27|NA|NA
CASSHTQDYEAFF
>TRBJ2-2|TRBV11-2|NA|TRBD1
CASSLRQGNTGELFF
>TRBJ1-6|TRBV6-5|NA|TRBD1
CASSWDSYTLHF
>TRBJ1-5|TRBV30|NA|TRBD1
CAWSKSDNNGRGRRNSNQPQHF
>TRBJ1-1|TRBV24-1|NA|NA
CATKFGHRAFF
>TRBJ2-1|TRBV6-5|many|TRBD2
CASSRGSSYNEQFF
>TRBJ1-6|TRBV19|NA|NA
CASRVRDGRLGSPLHF
>TRBJ1-5|TRBV30|few|TRBD1
CAWSPDRGTGGNQPQHF
>TRBJ2-5|TRBV24-1|once|NA
CATSDRTAQETQYF
>TRBJ2-1|TRBV24-1|once|TRBD1
CATSDPTGDLYNEQFF
>TRBJ1-6|TRBV6-1|few|NA
CASSEAEGEDLRFSPLHF
>TRBJ2-5|TRBV30|NA|NA
CAWSETGVFVETQYF
>TRBJ2-1|TRBV28|NA|TRBD2
CASSVMLAGGMGEQFF
>TRBJ2-3|TRBV5-1|NA|TRBD2
CASHLIGGGADTQYF
>TRBJ2-1|TRBV11-2|NA|TRBD2
CASSLGGVGIEQFF
>TRBJ1-4|TRBV6-5|NA|TRBD1
CASSYRTGYGEKLFF
>TRBJ2-1|TRBV5-1|NA|TRBD1
CAGPGTGLREQFF
>TRBJ1-1|TRBV11-2|NA|NA
CASSSTSGTEAFF
>TRBJ2-2|TRBV7-9|NA|TRBD2
CATDPEGGRFYTGELFF
>TRBJ1-4|TRBV19|NA|NA
CASSNTGQSNEKLFF
>TRBJ2-5|TRBV19|NA|NA
CASSAPQVQYF
>TRBJ2-1|TRBV7-2|once|TRBD2
CASSLVASGSYNEQFF
>TRBJ1-1|TRBV5-4|NA|TRBD1
CASSLMQGARTEAFF
>TRBJ2-2|TRBV6-5|few|TRBD1
CASNPQGALTGELFF
>TRBJ1-4|TRBV12-3/TRBV12-4|NA|NA
CASKQEKLFF